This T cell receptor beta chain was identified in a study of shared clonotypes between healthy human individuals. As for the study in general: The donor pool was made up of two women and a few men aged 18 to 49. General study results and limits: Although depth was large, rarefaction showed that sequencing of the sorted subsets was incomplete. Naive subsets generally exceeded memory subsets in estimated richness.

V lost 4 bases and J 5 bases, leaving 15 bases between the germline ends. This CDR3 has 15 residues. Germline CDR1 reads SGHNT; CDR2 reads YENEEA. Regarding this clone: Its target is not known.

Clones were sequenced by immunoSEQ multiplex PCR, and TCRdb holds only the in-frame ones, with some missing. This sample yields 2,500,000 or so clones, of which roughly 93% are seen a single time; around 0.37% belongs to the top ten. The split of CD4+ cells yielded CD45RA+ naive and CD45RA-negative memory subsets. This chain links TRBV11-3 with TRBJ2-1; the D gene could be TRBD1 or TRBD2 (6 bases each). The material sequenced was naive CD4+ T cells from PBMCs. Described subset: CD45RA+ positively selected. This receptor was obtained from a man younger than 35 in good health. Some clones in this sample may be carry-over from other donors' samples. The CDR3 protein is CASSSGTGANNEQFF. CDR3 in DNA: TGTGCCAGCAGCTCCGGGACGGGGGCCAACAATGAGCAGTTCTTC.